Following are 7 T cell receptor beta chains from one sample sequenced in a study of vaccination effects on CD4 cells after COVID-19. Their antigen targets remain unknown. With the ViraFEST assay, the study expanded antigen-specific CD4+ T cells using viral peptide pools, then sequenced them. Following culture for about ten days, CD4+ T cells were isolated. PCR-confirmed SARS-CoV-2 infection occurred in the person between March and December 2020. Method: immunoSEQ multiplex PCR; TCRdb's copy keeps in-frame clones and lacks some. The repertoire holds some 38,000 clones, about three quarters seen once, with approximately 15% in the top ten. Sequencing used CD4+ T cells from PBMCs cultured with HCoV-NL63 spike peptides, obtained before COVID-19 vaccination. The receptors derive from a human donor who had a prior SARS-CoV-2 infection.

The rearrangement uses TRBV11-2 and TRBJ2-7; possibly TRBD1 or TRBD2 for D (5 bases each). This CDR3 spans 13 amino acids. V was clipped by 3 bases and J by 1 base, with 7 bases between them. Germline CDR1 reads SGHAT; CDR2 reads FQNNGV. CDR3 bases: TGTGCCAGCAGCTTGGGGGTTTCCTACGAGCAGTACTTC. It is translated as CASSLGVSYEQYF.

This CDR3 is CASSPGTTLYNEQFF. DNA of the CDR3: TGCGCCAGCAGCCCCGGGACTACCCTATACAATGAGCAGTTCTTC. The rearrangement links TRBV5-1 to TRBJ2-1; 7 positions match TRBD2. The trim removed 4 bases at V and 4 bases at J, leaving 8 bases unmatched. The CDR3 extends over 15 amino acids. In germline, CDR1 is SGHRS, CDR2 YFSETQ.

By proportion, this clone is medium-sized. This chain connects TRBV10-3 to TRBJ2-6, with D perhaps matching TRBD1 (6 bases). The germline gives CDR1 ENHRY, CDR2 SYGVKD. Trimming left V 4 bases short and J 0 bases short, with 7 bases between. The CDR3 extends over 15 amino acids. The CDR3 sequence is CAISGTVSGANVLTF. In nucleotides, the CDR3 is TGTGCCATCAGTGGGACAGTCTCTGGGGCCAACGTCCTGACTTTC.

The chain combines TRBV7-2 with TRBJ2-6; D may be TRBD2 (5 bases). The CDR3 is 15 residues long. Germline CDR1 and CDR2: SGHTA and FQGNSA. The germline V and J ends were trimmed by 5 bases and 1 base, with 9 bases remaining between them. CDR3 DNA sequence: TGTGCCAGCAGCCAAGGACTTTCTGGGGCCAACGTCCTGACTTTC. This gives the protein CASSQGLSGANVLTF.

The gene calls are TRBV11-2 and TRBJ1-3, with 7 bases that match TRBD1. The CDR3 covers 17 residues. CDR1 is SGHAT, CDR2 FQNNGV, per germline. Unmatched junction bases numbered 12, after V lost 6 bases and J lost 1 base. Here the CDR3 DNA reads TGTGCCAGCAGTATCCCGGCAGGGGGGTGGTCTGGAAACACCATATATTTT. Protein product: CASSIPAGGWSGNTIYF.

The rearrangement joins TRBV30 to TRBJ1-2; TRBD1 matches 8 bases. Germline V gene sequence: CDR1 GTSNPN, CDR2 SVGIG (reference sequence). V was clipped by 6 bases and J by 3 bases; unmatched bases: 3. CDR3 length: 12 residues. CDR3 loop: CACKDRDYGYTF. DNA of the CDR3: TGTGCCTGCAAGGACAGGGACTATGGCTACACCTTC. Drawing the rest from reference TRBV30 and TRBJ1-2, the complete variable domain is SQTIHQWPATLVQPVGSPLSLECTVEGTSNPNLYWYRQAAGRGLQLLFYSVGIGQISSEVPQNLSASRPQDRQFILSSKKLLLSDSGFYLCACKDRDYGYTFGSGTRLTVV.

CDR3 nucleotides: TGTGCCAGCAGCTTGGGGGAGACAGGGTCTTCGCCTGAGCAGTTCTTC. Protein sequence: CASSLGETGSSPEQFF. The chain is built from TRBV5-4 and TRBJ2-1; 7 nucleotides match TRBD1. From germline, CDR1 is SGHNT and CDR2 YYREEE (reference sequence). V lost 0 bases and J lost 9; bases outside the gene matches: 12. The CDR3 spans 16 residues.